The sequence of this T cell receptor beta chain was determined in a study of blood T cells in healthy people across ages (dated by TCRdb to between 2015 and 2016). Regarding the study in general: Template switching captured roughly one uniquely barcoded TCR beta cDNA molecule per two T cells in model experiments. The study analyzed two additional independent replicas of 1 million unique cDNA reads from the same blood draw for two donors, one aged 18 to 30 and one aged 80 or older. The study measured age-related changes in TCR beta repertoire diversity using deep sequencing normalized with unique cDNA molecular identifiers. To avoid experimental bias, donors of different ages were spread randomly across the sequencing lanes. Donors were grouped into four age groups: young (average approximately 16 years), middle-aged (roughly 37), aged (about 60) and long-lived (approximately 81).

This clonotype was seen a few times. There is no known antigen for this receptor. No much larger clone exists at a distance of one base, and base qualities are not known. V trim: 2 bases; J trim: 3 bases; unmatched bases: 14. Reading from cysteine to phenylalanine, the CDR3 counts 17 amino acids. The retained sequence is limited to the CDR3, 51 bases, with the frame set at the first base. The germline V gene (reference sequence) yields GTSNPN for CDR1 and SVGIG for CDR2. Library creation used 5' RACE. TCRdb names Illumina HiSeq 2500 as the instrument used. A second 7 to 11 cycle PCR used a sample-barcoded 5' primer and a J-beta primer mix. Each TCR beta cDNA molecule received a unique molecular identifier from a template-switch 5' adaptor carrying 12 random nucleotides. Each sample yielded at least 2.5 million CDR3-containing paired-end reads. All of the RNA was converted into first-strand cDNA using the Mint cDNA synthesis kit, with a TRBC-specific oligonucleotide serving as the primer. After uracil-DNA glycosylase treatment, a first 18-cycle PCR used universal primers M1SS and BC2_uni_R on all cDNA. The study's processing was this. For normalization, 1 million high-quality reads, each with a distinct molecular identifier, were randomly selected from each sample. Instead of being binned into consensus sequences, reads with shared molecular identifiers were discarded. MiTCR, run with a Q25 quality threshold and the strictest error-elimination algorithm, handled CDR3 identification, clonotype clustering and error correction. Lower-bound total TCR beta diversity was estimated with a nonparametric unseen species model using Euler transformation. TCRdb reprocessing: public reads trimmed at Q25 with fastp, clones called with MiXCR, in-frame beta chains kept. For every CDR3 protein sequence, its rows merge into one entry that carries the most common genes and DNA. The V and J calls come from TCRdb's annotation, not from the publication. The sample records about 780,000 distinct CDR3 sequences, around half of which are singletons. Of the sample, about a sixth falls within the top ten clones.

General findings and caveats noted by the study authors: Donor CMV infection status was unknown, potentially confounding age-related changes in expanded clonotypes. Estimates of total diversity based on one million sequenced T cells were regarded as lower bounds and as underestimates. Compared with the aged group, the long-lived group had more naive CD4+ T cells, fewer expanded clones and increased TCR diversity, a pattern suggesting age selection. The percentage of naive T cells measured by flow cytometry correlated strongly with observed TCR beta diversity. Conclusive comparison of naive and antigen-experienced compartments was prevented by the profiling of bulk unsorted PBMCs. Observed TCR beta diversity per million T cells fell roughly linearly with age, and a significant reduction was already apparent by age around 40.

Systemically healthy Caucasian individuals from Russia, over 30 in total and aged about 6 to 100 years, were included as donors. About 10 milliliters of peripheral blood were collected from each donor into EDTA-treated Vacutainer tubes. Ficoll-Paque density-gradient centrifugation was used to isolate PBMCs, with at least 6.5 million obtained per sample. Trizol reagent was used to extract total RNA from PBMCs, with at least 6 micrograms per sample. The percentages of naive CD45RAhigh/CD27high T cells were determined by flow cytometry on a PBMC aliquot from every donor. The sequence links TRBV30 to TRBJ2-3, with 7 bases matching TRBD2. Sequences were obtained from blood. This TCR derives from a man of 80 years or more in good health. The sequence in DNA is TGTGCCTGGAGTTTAGGCCGGGCGGGGGAGGGAACAGATACGCAGTATTTT. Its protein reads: CAWSLGRAGEGTDTQYF.